A selection of T cell receptor beta chains follows, all from one sample in a study of Ad26.COV2.S vaccination and SARS-CoV-2 variants. TCRdb's copy holds only in-frame clones and misses some; the assay was immunoSEQ multiplex PCR. The sample contains just over 350,000 clones, 70% to 90% of which appear only once. The sequencing here drew on peripheral blood, taken in a trial of Ad26.COV2.S vaccine versus placebo. Source of these receptors: a person between 18 and 59 years old who received the Ad26.COV2.S COVID-19 vaccine or a placebo. The CDR3 runs from the conserved cysteine through the conserved F or W. A D gene is named only where the DNA matches it firmly. Not every row has a clone size; where given, it reads once, few, many or a size class.

j_gene: TRBJ2-7
abundance: once
v_gene: TRBV27
d_gene: -
CDR3nt: TGTGCCAGCAGTAGTGGAACCCGGGAGCAGTACTTC
CDR3aa: CASSSGTREQYF

j_gene: TRBJ1-5
abundance: -
v_gene: TRBV28
d_gene: -
CDR3nt: TGTGCCAGCAGTTTAAGCCAGAGTCACAGCAATCAGCCCCAGCATTTT
CDR3aa: CASSLSQSHSNQPQHF

j_gene: TRBJ2-7
abundance: -
v_gene: TRBV5-8
d_gene: -
CDR3nt: TGTGCCAGCAGCGCGATCCGGGATAGCTCCTACGAGCAGTACTTC
CDR3aa: CASSAIRDSSYEQYF

j_gene: TRBJ1-5
abundance: once
v_gene: TRBV19
d_gene: -
CDR3nt: TGTGCCAGTAGCGTTTCCGTTCAGCCCCAGCATTTT
CDR3aa: CASSVSVQPQHF

j_gene: TRBJ2-3
abundance: -
v_gene: TRBV5-6
d_gene: -
CDR3nt: TGTGCCAGCAGCTTGCGAATGTCGCCGACGCAGTATTTT
CDR3aa: CASSLRMSPTQYF

j_gene: TRBJ1-5
abundance: -
v_gene: TRBV2
d_gene: TRBD1
CDR3nt: TGTGCCAGCAGTGTCCAGGGGGCGGTCAATCAGCCCCAGCATTTT
CDR3aa: CASSVQGAVNQPQHF

j_gene: TRBJ1-2
abundance: -
v_gene: TRBV5-6
d_gene: -
CDR3nt: TGTGCCAGCAGCTGGCGAGTAACAGCTAACTATGGCTACACCTTC
CDR3aa: CASSWRVTANYGYTF

j_gene: TRBJ2-7
abundance: -
v_gene: TRBV24-1
d_gene: -
CDR3nt: TGTGCCCAATACGAGCAGTACTTC
CDR3aa: CAQYEQYF

j_gene: TRBJ2-1
abundance: -
v_gene: TRBV2
d_gene: -
CDR3nt: TGTGCCAGCAGTGAACTTTCGACTAGAGCAGCCAAAAGAAATGAGCAGTTCTTC
CDR3aa: CASSELSTRAAKRNEQFF

j_gene: TRBJ2-1
abundance: -
v_gene: TRBV30
d_gene: -
CDR3nt: TGTGCCTGGGCAGAGGGGGGTGTAAATGAGCAGTTCTTC
CDR3aa: CAWAEGGVNEQFF

j_gene: TRBJ1-2
abundance: few
v_gene: TRBV11-2
d_gene: -
CDR3nt: TGTGCCAGTAGTTCAGGTGTGGGGCGCGACTATGGCTACACCTTC
CDR3aa: CASSSGVGRDYGYTF

j_gene: TRBJ1-5
abundance: few
v_gene: TRBV6-1
d_gene: -
CDR3nt: TGTGCCAGCAGTGACGCATCAGGGGGCAATCAGCCCCAGCATTTT
CDR3aa: CASSDASGGNQPQHF

j_gene: TRBJ2-5
abundance: once
v_gene: TRBV13
d_gene: TRBD1
CDR3nt: TGTGCCAGCAGCTTAGTGGCAGGGGGCACATCGGAGACCCAGTACTTC
CDR3aa: CASSLVAGGTSETQYF

j_gene: TRBJ1-1
abundance: few
v_gene: TRBV19
d_gene: TRBD1
CDR3nt: TGTGCCACCAAACAGGGGGCGCAAGACACTGAAGCTTTCTTT
CDR3aa: CATKQGAQDTEAFF

j_gene: TRBJ2-7
abundance: -
v_gene: TRBV6-5
d_gene: -
CDR3nt: TGTGCCAGCAGTCCCCTAACAGGGTACAACGAGCAGTACTTC
CDR3aa: CASSPLTGYNEQYF

j_gene: TRBJ2-1
abundance: -
v_gene: TRBV7-6
d_gene: TRBD2
CDR3nt: TGTGCCAGCAGCTTAGAGGGACTAGCGGGGGACTCGGAGCAGTTCTTC
CDR3aa: CASSLEGLAGDSEQFF

j_gene: TRBJ2-3
abundance: -
v_gene: TRBV6-5
d_gene: -
CDR3nt: TGTGCCAGCAGTATCGGGGGCTCCCGGGGAGATACGCAGTATTTT
CDR3aa: CASSIGGSRGDTQYF

j_gene: TRBJ1-2
abundance: -
v_gene: TRBV27
d_gene: -
CDR3nt: TGTGCCAGCAGTCTGACCGGGGCCAAATATGGCTACACCTTC
CDR3aa: CASSLTGAKYGYTF

j_gene: TRBJ1-3
abundance: -
v_gene: TRBV2
d_gene: -
CDR3nt: TGTGCCAGCAGTGTAGAAAGCTCTGGAAACACCATATATTTT
CDR3aa: CASSVESSGNTIYF

j_gene: TRBJ1-1
abundance: -
v_gene: TRBV5-1
d_gene: -
CDR3nt: TGCGCCAGCAGCTTGGGCCAGGGACTGAACACTGAAGCTTTCTTT
CDR3aa: CASSLGQGLNTEAFF

j_gene: TRBJ1-2
abundance: -
v_gene: TRBV27
d_gene: -
CDR3nt: TGTGCCAGCAGTCGTGAAAGACACAGCATCTATGGCTACACCTTC
CDR3aa: CASSRERHSIYGYTF

j_gene: TRBJ2-7
abundance: -
v_gene: TRBV5-6
d_gene: TRBD2
CDR3nt: TGTGCCAGCAGCACCGTACTAGCGGAGGCCTACGAGCAGTACTTC
CDR3aa: CASSTVLAEAYEQYF

j_gene: TRBJ2-1
abundance: -
v_gene: TRBV29-1
d_gene: TRBD2
CDR3nt: TGCAGCGTTGAAGGACTAGCGATCTTCAATGAGCAGTTCTTC
CDR3aa: CSVEGLAIFNEQFF

j_gene: TRBJ1-4
abundance: -
v_gene: TRBV6-5
d_gene: -
CDR3nt: TGTGCCAGCCGAGGAAGACTTGGTAATGAAAAACTGTTTTTT
CDR3aa: CASRGRLGNEKLFF

j_gene: TRBJ2-5
abundance: -
v_gene: TRBV19
d_gene: TRBD1
CDR3nt: TGTGCCAGTAGTAACCCGGGACAGGCGAAGGAGACCCAGTACTTC
CDR3aa: CASSNPGQAKETQYF

j_gene: TRBJ2-3
abundance: -
v_gene: TRBV2
d_gene: -
CDR3nt: TGTGCCAGCAGGTCCTATGGTACAGCGGGGCAGTATTTT
CDR3aa: CASRSYGTAGQYF

j_gene: TRBJ1-3
abundance: -
v_gene: TRBV28
d_gene: -
CDR3nt: TGTGCCAGCAGTTTTTATCGACAGGGAAACACCATATATTTT
CDR3aa: CASSFYRQGNTIYF

j_gene: TRBJ2-1
abundance: -
v_gene: TRBV7-6
d_gene: -
CDR3nt: TGTGCCAGCAGCTTGGGGACAATTTACAATGAGCAGTTCTTC
CDR3aa: CASSLGTIYNEQFF

j_gene: TRBJ1-1
abundance: -
v_gene: TRBV2
d_gene: TRBD1
CDR3nt: TGTGCCACCCCCCAACTCGACAGGGTGAGCACTGAAGCTTTCTTT
CDR3aa: CATPQLDRVSTEAFF

j_gene: TRBJ1-2
abundance: -
v_gene: TRBV9
d_gene: -
CDR3nt: TGTGCCAGCAGCACATTAAAGAGGGGGGACTATGGCTACACCTTC
CDR3aa: CASSTLKRGDYGYTF

j_gene: TRBJ2-3
abundance: -
v_gene: TRBV6-5
d_gene: -
CDR3nt: TGTGCCACAGGGGGGCCGAGGGCAGATACGCAGTATTTT
CDR3aa: CATGGPRADTQYF

j_gene: TRBJ2-1
abundance: -
v_gene: TRBV19
d_gene: -
CDR3nt: TGTGCCAGTAGTGTGGGGTACAATGAGCAGTTCTTC
CDR3aa: CASSVGYNEQFF

j_gene: TRBJ1-2
abundance: few
v_gene: TRBV18
d_gene: TRBD1
CDR3nt: TGTGCCAGCTCACCAGGAGACAGGGTGACCTATGGCTACACCTTC
CDR3aa: CASSPGDRVTYGYTF

j_gene: TRBJ2-3
abundance: few
v_gene: TRBV28
d_gene: TRBD2
CDR3nt: TGTGCCAGCAGTTTGGGGGGGTTTGGAGTAGCAGATACGCAGTATTTT
CDR3aa: CASSLGGFGVADTQYF

j_gene: TRBJ2-1
abundance: -
v_gene: TRBV7-9
d_gene: TRBD2
CDR3nt: TGTGCCAGCAGCTACCGGACTAGCTCCTACAATGAGCAGTTCTTC
CDR3aa: CASSYRTSSYNEQFF

j_gene: TRBJ2-7
abundance: -
v_gene: TRBV5-4
d_gene: -
CDR3nt: TGTGCCAGCAGCTTGGGAGGTGCGGGCATCTCCTACGAGCAGTACTTC
CDR3aa: CASSLGGAGISYEQYF

j_gene: TRBJ1-2
abundance: few
v_gene: TRBV6-5
d_gene: TRBD1
CDR3nt: TGTGCCAGCAGTAAGTCAGGACAGGGGACCGGCTACACCTTC
CDR3aa: CASSKSGQGTGYTF

j_gene: TRBJ1-1
abundance: -
v_gene: TRBV29-1
d_gene: -
CDR3nt: TGCAGCGTTGTCCAGGGATTTGGGACTGAAGCTTTCTTT
CDR3aa: CSVVQGFGTEAFF